In its sample, the clone carrying this T cell receptor (beta chain) was seen many times. What it recognizes is unknown. The data were obtained in a study of T-cell reconstitution after alpha-beta-depleted transplantation in children. Notes on the study in general: Recipient T cells and thymic progenitors that survived were the source of the high TCRbeta diversity seen at day 60 in some patients. Expanded clones from the graft, numbering several hundred, reportedly supplied alpha-beta T cells about two months after transplant.

This CDR3 is 15 amino acids long. The V end lost 2 bases, the J end lost 1 base, and 11 bases lay between the germline ends. The germline CDR1 and CDR2 sequences are MDHEN and SYDVKM. Molecular barcoding with unique molecular identifiers was used for the TCRbeta library. TCRdb used MiXCR to reprocess the PCR reads, holding one entry per CDR3 protein. Seen here are about 200,000 distinct CDR3 sequences, roughly 7% observed once, and the top ten hold 5.5%. The chain carries TRBV28 and TRBJ1-1; D is ambiguous. The material was PBMCs, obtained before TCRalphabeta/CD19-depleted stem cell transplant. This receptor was obtained from a boy between 2 and 10 years old with acute lymphoblastic leukemia, due to receive a stem cell transplant. CDR3 coding DNA: TGTGCCAGCAGTTTAATTATGTGGGGGAACACTGAAGCTTTCTTT. Its protein is CASSLIMWGNTEAFF. The full variable domain, with the rest looked up from reference TRBV28 and TRBJ1-1, is DVKVTQSSRYLVKRTGEKVFLECVQDMDHENMFWYRQDPGLGLRLIYFSYDVKMKEKGDIPEGYSVSREKKERFSLILESASTNQTSMYLCASSLIMWGNTEAFFGQGTRLTVV.